One sample yielded the 28 T cell receptor beta chains listed below, sequenced in a study of blood T cell repertoires in COVID-19. Sequencing used immunoSEQ multiplex PCR; TCRdb keeps in-frame clones, though not all of them. The sample contains about 83,000 clones, under 95% of which appear only once. Sequenced: peripheral blood. These receptors all come from a woman of 80 years or more with active or convalescent COVID-19.

The rearrangement uses TRBV6-4 and TRBJ1-2; 8 nucleotides agree with TRBD1. CDR3 size: 15 residues. The germline gives CDR1 MRHNA, CDR2 SNTAGT. V lost 0 bases, J lost 2 bases, and 2 bases stayed unmatched. The chain's CDR3 is CASSDSTGGNYGYTF. DNA of the CDR3: TGTGCCAGCAGTGACTCAACAGGGGGAAACTATGGCTACACCTTC.

With respect to this clone: Germline and junction disagree at one end, which may indicate a read error. The CDR3 spells CATSNSRNTIYF. The CDR3 DNA is TGTGCCACCAGTAACTCTCGAAACACCATATATTTT. The chain combines TRBV24-1 with TRBJ1-3, with no clear D. CDR1 and CDR2 from the germline V gene are KGHDR and SFDVKD. The CDR3 sequence is 12 residues long.

The V call is TRBV5-1, the J call TRBJ2-2; perhaps TRBD1 as D (6 bases). CDR1 is SGHRS, CDR2 YFSETQ, per germline. V lost 6 bases and J lost 2, with 11 bases in between. The length of the CDR3 is 14 residues. DNA of the CDR3: TGCGCCAGCACAGAGGGGGTAAACACCGGGGAGCTGTTTTTT. Translating it yields CASTEGVNTGELFF.

The chain uses TRBV7-9 and TRBJ1-6; no clear D. CDR3 length: 16 amino acids. V lost 2 bases and J 0 bases, leaving 8 bases between the germline ends. CDR1 and CDR2 (germline): SEHNR, FQNEAQ (reference sequence). Here the CDR3 reads CASSLSRVSYNSPLHF. DNA of the CDR3: TGTGCCAGCAGCTTATCCCGGGTCTCCTATAATTCACCCCTCCACTTT.

The genes are TRBV28 and TRBJ2-1; D not certain. The germline CDR1 and CDR2 sequences are MDHEN and SYDVKM. V lost 3 bases and J 10 bases, leaving 7 bases between the germline ends. The CDR3 is made up of 11 amino acids. The CDR3 region is CASSFFGEQFF. The CDR3 coding sequence is TGTGCCAGCAGTTTTTTTGGCGAGCAGTTCTTC.

The V call is TRBV2, the J call TRBJ1-2, with 8 bases fitting TRBD1. Germline CDR1 reads SNHLY; CDR2 reads FYNNEI. The CDR3 is made up of 18 amino acids. J gave up 4 bases and V 5 bases, and 18 bases lay outside the gene matches. CDR3 loop: CASSPDRGPFSTGYGYTF. The CDR3 DNA follows: TGTGCCAGCAGTCCAGACAGGGGACCCTTCTCTACGGGCTATGGCTACACCTTC.

This rearrangement joins TRBV7-8 to TRBJ2-5; D ambiguous. The germline V gene encodes CDR1 SGHVS and CDR2 FQNEAQ. V lost 0 bases to trimming and J lost 4 bases, with 18 bases between them. This CDR3 region has 17 residues. CDR3 residues: CASSLALNSPPGETQYF. The DNA for the CDR3 is TGTGCCAGCAGCTTAGCCTTGAACAGCCCTCCAGGAGAGACCCAGTACTTC.

This clone was detected a few times. V usage is TRBV27 and J usage is TRBJ2-3, with D maybe TRBD2 (6 bases). The V and J ends lost 5 bases and 3 bases respectively, with 15 bases between them. Germline lookup yields CDR1 MNHEY and CDR2 SMNVEV (reference sequence). The length of the CDR3 is 15 residues. The CDR3 loop is CASSPFAGSTDTQYF. The CDR3 DNA is TGTGCCAGCAGTCCCTTTGCGGGGAGTACAGATACGCAGTATTTT.

The chain carries TRBV29-1 and TRBJ1-1, with D tentatively TRBD1 (5 bases). Per the germline V gene, CDR1 is SQVTM and CDR2 is ANQGSEA. V shed 7 bases and J shed 1 base, with 16 bases lying between them. This CDR3 contains 14 residues. The CDR3 is CSAPPGGTNTEAFF. In nucleotides, the CDR3 is TGCAGCGCCCCCCCGGGGGGAACGAACACTGAAGCTTTCTTT. Combining the CDR3 with reference TRBV29-1 and TRBJ1-1 gives the whole variable domain SAVISQKPSRDICQRGTSLTIQCQVDSQVTMMFWYRQQPGQSLTLIATANQGSEATYESGFVIDKFPISRPNLTFSTLTVSNMSPEDSSIYLCSAPPGGTNTEAFFGQGTRLTVV.

The V call is TRBV12-3 or TRBV12-4, the J call TRBJ2-5; weak D call: TRBD2 (5 bases). This CDR3 has 13 residues. Trimming pared 3 bases from V and 5 bases from J, leaving 10 bases between. CDR3 sequence reads: CASSLGPGETQYF. The CDR3 DNA reads as TGTGCCAGCAGTTTGGGCCCGGGGGAGACCCAGTACTTC.

This chain uses TRBV7-9 with TRBJ1-6; D is unresolved. Looked up from germline, CDR1 is SEHNR and CDR2 is FQNEAQ (reference sequence). V lost 4 bases, J lost 13 bases, and 20 bases lay in between. CDR3 length: 15 amino acids. The CDR3 loop is CASSSSVVPGWPLHF. CDR3 sequence (DNA): TGTGCCAGCAGCTCCTCGGTCGTCCCTGGTTGGCCCCTCCACTTT.

The genes are TRBV15 and TRBJ2-1, with TRBD1 identical over 8 bases. Germline-derived CDR1 and CDR2 are LNHNV and YYDKDF (reference sequence). Trimming cost V 1 base and J 6 bases; bases outside gene matches: 8. The CDR3 is 16 residues long. The CDR3, as DNA: TGTGCCACCAGCAGAGCTGGACAGGGACTCCGCAATGAGCAGTTCTTC. Its translation: CATSRAGQGLRNEQFF. The whole variable domain, filled in from reference TRBV15 and TRBJ2-1, reads DAMVIQNPRYQVTQFGKPVTLSCSQTLNHNVMYWYQQKSSQAPKLLFHYYDKDFNNEADTPDNFQSRRPNTSFCFLDIRSPGLGDTAMYLCATSRAGQGLRNEQFFGPGTRLTVL.

V gene TRBV19 combines with J gene TRBJ1-1, with D possibly being TRBD1 (6 bases). This CDR3 contains 18 residues. Per the germline V gene, CDR1 is LNHDA and CDR2 is SQIVND (reference sequence). V was shortened by 7 bases and J by 2 bases, with 26 bases between the two germline ends. The CDR3 protein is CASTSRKGGRLINTEAFF. CDR3 in DNA: TGTGCCAGTACCTCTCGAAAGGGGGGGCGACTTATCAACACTGAAGCTTTCTTT.

This chain uses TRBV5-4 with TRBJ2-1; possibly TRBD1 for D (5 bases). Germline V gene data show CDR1 as SGHNT and CDR2 as YYREEE (reference sequence). The CDR3 is made up of 16 amino acids. V gave up 0 bases and J gave up 6 bases, with 16 bases separating them. CDR3 nucleotide sequence: TGTGCCAGCAGCTTGGATCAGGTGACAGTATCCAATGAGCAGTTCTTC. Amino acids: CASSLDQVTVSNEQFF.

This sequence joins TRBV19 and TRBJ2-7; the match to TRBD1 covers 8 bases. This CDR3 is 14 amino acids long. Germline V gene lookup returns CDR1 LNHDA and CDR2 SQIVND (reference sequence). With 3 bases clipped from V and 6 bases from J, the junction kept 7 bases outside the gene matches. The CDR3 DNA reads TGTGCCAGTAGTATCTGGACAGGGTTTGGCGAGCAGTACTTC. Its protein product is CASSIWTGFGEQYF.

This clone occurred a few times. V and J are TRBV6-5 and TRBJ1-1, with a possible D match to TRBD1 (5 bases). V was shortened by 2 bases and J by 1 base, with 11 bases between the two germline ends. Germline V gene data show CDR1 as MNHEY and CDR2 as SVGAGI. The length of the CDR3 is 15 residues. In DNA, the CDR3 is TGTGCCAGCAGTTACACTTCGGGGGGGAACACTGAAGCTTTCTTT. Translation gives CASSYTSGGNTEAFF.

V usage is TRBV7-9 and J usage is TRBJ1-1; 7 positions match TRBD1. The germline V gene has CDR1 SEHNR and CDR2 FQNEAQ (reference sequence). V gave up 5 bases and J gave up 1 base; unmatched junction bases: 4. This CDR3 region has 14 residues. The CDR3 region is CASSHRGRNTEAFF. The CDR3 DNA reads TGTGCCAGCAGCCACAGGGGAAGGAACACTGAAGCTTTCTTT.

The chain joins TRBV5-1 to TRBJ1-2; 7 positions match TRBD1. Germline values: CDR1 SGHRS, CDR2 YFSETQ. The CDR3 has 14 residues. The V and J ends lost 2 bases and 4 bases, in that order; junction bases with no gene match: 5. The CDR3: CASSFDRALYGYTF. In DNA form, the CDR3 reads TGCGCCAGCAGCTTTGACAGGGCCCTCTATGGCTACACCTTC.

The chain couples TRBV5-4 to TRBJ2-7; TRBD1 might be the D (5 bases). Trimming shortened V by 0 bases and J by 0 bases, and 7 bases separated the two germline ends. The CDR3 covers 14 residues. Germline V gives CDR1 SGHNT, CDR2 YYREEE (reference sequence). CDR3 coding DNA: TGTGCCAGCAGCTTGGCAGGGAACTCCTACGAGCAGTACTTC. Its translation: CASSLAGNSYEQYF.

The rearrangement uses TRBV3-1 (or the pseudogene TRBV3-2) and TRBJ2-7; D is perhaps TRBD1 (6 bases). Per the germline V gene, CDR1 is LGHDT and CDR2 is YNNKEL (reference sequence). V gave up 0 bases and J gave up 8 bases, with 17 bases separating them. The CDR3 contains 15 residues. The CDR3 here is CASSQEPRDTAQQYF. The CDR3 DNA is TGTGCCAGCAGCCAAGAACCCCGGGACACGGCTCAGCAGTACTTC.

This clone appeared once. This rearrangement joins TRBV2 to TRBJ1-1; 7 bases map to TRBD1. CDR1 and CDR2 from the germline V gene are SNHLY and FYNNEI. Losses at the gene ends were 6 bases for V and 3 bases for J; bases not matched to a gene: 7. This CDR3 spans 14 amino acids. CDR3 DNA sequence: TGTGCCAGCAGAGCGACAGGGCCGTACACTGAAGCTTTCTTT. This gives the protein CASRATGPYTEAFF.

J is TRBJ1-2 and V is TRBV4-1; 8 bases match TRBD1. The germline CDR1 and CDR2 sequences are MGHRA and YSYEKL. The CDR3 spans 15 residues. J was trimmed by 2 bases and V by 7 bases; bases with no gene match: 9. For the CDR3, the DNA is TGCGCCAGCACCTATCTCAGGACAGGGAACTATGGCTACACCTTC. Protein sequence: CASTYLRTGNYGYTF.

This chain uses TRBV6-2 or TRBV6-3 with TRBJ2-7, with a tentative D call TRBD1 (5 bases). The V end was cut by 5 bases, the J end by 5 bases, with 10 bases between. The CDR3 has 12 residues. Germline CDR1 and CDR2: MNHEY and SVGEGT. The CDR3 region has the DNA TGTGCCAGCAGTCCAGGGTACCACGAGCAGTACTTC. This sequence encodes CASSPGYHEQYF.

J is TRBJ1-2 and V is TRBV27; the D is unclear. The CDR3 totals 14 residues. The V gene's germline CDR1 is MNHEY and CDR2 SMNVEV (reference sequence). V lost 6 bases to trimming and J lost 8 bases, with 19 bases between them. CDR3 sequence: CASRAPEGKRGYTF. CDR3 nucleotides: TGTGCCAGCAGGGCCCCAGAGGGAAAGCGGGGCTACACCTTC.

The chain employs TRBV7-3 and TRBJ2-5; 8 bases match TRBD2. After removal of 1 base from V and 6 bases from J, the junction contained 7 bases not matched to a gene. The CDR3 loop spans 15 amino acids. Per the germline V gene, CDR1 is SGHTA and CDR2 is FQGTGA. The CDR3 DNA follows: TGTGCCAGCAGCTTAATGGCGGGGGGCAGGAAGACCCAGTACTTC. This codes for CASSLMAGGRKTQYF.

V gene TRBV24-1 combines with J gene TRBJ1-5; possibly TRBD1 for D (6 bases). Germline CDR1 is KGHDR and CDR2 is SFDVKD. V lost 10 bases, J lost 2 bases, and 14 bases lay in between. The CDR3 covers 14 residues. This CDR3 is CATSQGKGNQPQHF. CDR3 nucleotides: TGTGCCACTTCACAGGGTAAGGGCAATCAGCCCCAGCATTTT.

This chain links TRBV28 with TRBJ1-6; D unresolved. The V end lost 5 bases, the J end lost 0 bases, and 8 bases lay between the germline ends. The CDR3 has 15 residues. The germline CDR1 and CDR2 sequences are MDHEN and SYDVKM. The CDR3 coding sequence is TGTGCCAGCAGTAAACCGAGCTCCTATAATTCACCCCTCCACTTT. It codes for CASSKPSSYNSPLHF. The full variable domain, rest sourced from reference TRBV28 and TRBJ1-6, is DVKVTQSSRYLVKRTGEKVFLECVQDMDHENMFWYRQDPGLGLRLIYFSYDVKMKEKGDIPEGYSVSREKKERFSLILESASTNQTSMYLCASSKPSSYNSPLHFGNGTRLTVT.

The chain employs TRBV4-3 and TRBJ2-7; 8 bases line up with TRBD2. The V segment lost 11 bases and the J segment 9 bases; nucleotides outside the gene matches: 12. Germline CDR1 and CDR2: LGHNA and YSLEER. CDR3 length: 12 amino acids. CDR3 amino acids: CAPGGDTHGQYF. The CDR3 DNA reads as TGCGCCCCGGGAGGGGATACCCACGGGCAGTACTTC.